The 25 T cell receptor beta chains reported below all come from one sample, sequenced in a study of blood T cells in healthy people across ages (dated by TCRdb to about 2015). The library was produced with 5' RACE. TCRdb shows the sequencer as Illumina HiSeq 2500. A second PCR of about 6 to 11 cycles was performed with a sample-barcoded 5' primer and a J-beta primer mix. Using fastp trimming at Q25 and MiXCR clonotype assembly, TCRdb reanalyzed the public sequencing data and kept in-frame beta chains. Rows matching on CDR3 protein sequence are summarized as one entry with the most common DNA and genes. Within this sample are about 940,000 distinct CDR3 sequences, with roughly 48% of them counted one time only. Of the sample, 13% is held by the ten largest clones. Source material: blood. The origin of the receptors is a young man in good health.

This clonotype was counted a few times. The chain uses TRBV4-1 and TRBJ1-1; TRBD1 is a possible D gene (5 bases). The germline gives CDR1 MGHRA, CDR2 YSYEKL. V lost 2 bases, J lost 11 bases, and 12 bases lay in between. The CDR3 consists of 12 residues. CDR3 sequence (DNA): TGCGCCAGCAGCCAAATGGGGACGAGGGCTTTCTTT. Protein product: CASSQMGTRAFF.

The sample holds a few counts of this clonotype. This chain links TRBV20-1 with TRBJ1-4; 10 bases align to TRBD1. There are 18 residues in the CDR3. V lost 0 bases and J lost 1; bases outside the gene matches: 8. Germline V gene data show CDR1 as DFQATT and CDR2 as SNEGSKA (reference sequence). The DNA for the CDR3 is TGCAGTGCTAGAGATCTCGGGACAGGGGCTGGAACTAATGAAAAACTGTTTTTT. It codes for CSARDLGTGAGTNEKLFF.

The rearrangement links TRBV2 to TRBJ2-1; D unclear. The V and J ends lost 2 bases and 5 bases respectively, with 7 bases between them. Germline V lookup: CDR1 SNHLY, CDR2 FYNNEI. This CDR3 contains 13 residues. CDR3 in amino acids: CASSERADNEQFF. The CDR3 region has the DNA TGTGCCAGCAGTGAACGGGCAGACAATGAGCAGTTCTTC.

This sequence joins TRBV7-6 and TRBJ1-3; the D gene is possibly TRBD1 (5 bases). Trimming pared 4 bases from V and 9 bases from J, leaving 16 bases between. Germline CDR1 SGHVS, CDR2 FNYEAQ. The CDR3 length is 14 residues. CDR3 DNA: TGTGCCAGCAGCTACGGGACCCCTCGAGGCACCATATATTTT. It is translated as CASSYGTPRGTIYF.

The CDR3 loop is CASSLDRGTGDTQETQYF. DNA for the CDR3: TGTGCCAGCAGTTTGGACAGGGGGACTGGGGATACTCAAGAGACCCAGTACTTC. The chain links TRBV2 to TRBJ2-5; TRBD1 agrees at 10 bases. Germline CDR1 is SNHLY and CDR2 is FYNNEI. CDR3 length: 18 amino acids. V shed 5 bases and J 2 bases; nucleotides not matched to a gene: 14. Full variable domain (missing parts from reference TRBV2 and TRBJ2-5): EPEVTQTPSHQVTQMGQEVILRCVPISNHLYFYWYRQILGQKVEFLVSFYNNEISEKSEIFDDQFSVERPDGSNFTLKIRSTKLEDSAMYFCASSLDRGTGDTQETQYFGPGTRLLVL.

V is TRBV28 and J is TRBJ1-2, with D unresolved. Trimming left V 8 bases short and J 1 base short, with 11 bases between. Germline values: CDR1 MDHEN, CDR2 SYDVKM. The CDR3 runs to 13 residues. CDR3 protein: CASLRNSNYGYTF. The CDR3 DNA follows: TGTGCCAGCCTGAGAAACAGTAACTATGGCTACACCTTC.

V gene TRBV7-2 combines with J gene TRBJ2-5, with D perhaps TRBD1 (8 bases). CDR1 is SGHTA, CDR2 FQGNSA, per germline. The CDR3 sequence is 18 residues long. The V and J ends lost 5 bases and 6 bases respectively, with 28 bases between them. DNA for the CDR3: TGTGCCAGCAGCACACCAGGGGGCACGGGGGGCGTTAGGAAGACCCAGTACTTC. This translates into CASSTPGGTGGVRKTQYF.

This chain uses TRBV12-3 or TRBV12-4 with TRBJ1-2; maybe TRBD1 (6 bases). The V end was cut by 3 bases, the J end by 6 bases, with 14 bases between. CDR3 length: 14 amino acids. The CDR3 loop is CASSFRIGGDGYTF. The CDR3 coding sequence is TGTGCCAGCAGTTTTAGGATCGGGGGCGATGGCTACACCTTC.

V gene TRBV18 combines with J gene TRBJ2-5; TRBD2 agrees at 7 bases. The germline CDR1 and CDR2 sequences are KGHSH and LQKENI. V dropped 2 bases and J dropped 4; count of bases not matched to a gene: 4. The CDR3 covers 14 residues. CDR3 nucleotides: TGTGCCAGCTCACCAGACGGGGGGAGAGAGACCCAGTACTTC. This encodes CASSPDGGRETQYF.

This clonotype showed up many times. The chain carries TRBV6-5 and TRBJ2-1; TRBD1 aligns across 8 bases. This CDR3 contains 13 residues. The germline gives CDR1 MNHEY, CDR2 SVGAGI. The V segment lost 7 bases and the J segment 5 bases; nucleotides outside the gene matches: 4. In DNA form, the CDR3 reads TGTGCCAGCACTTCGGGACAGGACAATGAGCAGTTCTTC. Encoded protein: CASTSGQDNEQFF.

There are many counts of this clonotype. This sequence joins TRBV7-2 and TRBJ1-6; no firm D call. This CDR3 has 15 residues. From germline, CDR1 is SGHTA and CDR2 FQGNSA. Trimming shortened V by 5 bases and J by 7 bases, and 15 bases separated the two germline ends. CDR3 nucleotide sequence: TGTGCCAGCAGCCAGTACGGGGTTAGGAATTCACCCCTCCACTTT. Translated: CASSQYGVRNSPLHF.

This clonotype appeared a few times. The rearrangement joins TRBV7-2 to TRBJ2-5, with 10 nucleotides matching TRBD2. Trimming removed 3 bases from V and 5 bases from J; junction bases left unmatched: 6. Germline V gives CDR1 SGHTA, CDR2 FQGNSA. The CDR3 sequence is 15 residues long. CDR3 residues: CASSFPLAGVETQYF. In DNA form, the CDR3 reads TGTGCCAGCAGCTTTCCTCTAGCGGGGGTTGAGACCCAGTACTTC.

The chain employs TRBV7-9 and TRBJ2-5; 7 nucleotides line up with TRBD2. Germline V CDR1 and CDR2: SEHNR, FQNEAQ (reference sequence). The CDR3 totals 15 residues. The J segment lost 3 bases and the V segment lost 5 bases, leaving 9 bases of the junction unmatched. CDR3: CASSDPGLTKETQYF. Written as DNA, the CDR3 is TGTGCCAGCAGCGACCCGGGACTAACCAAAGAGACCCAGTACTTC.

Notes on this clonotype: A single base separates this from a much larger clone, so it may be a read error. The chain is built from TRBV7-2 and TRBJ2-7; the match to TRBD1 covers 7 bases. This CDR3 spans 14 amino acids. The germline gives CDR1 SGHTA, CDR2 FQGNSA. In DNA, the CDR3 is TGTGCCAGCAGCTTAGGTGTGGACAGGTACGAGCAGAACTTC. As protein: CASSLGVDRYEQNF.

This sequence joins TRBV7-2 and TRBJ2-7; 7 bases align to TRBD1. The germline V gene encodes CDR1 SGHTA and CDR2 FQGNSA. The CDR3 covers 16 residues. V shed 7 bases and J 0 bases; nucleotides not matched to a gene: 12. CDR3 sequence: CASIPRGGSSSYEQYF. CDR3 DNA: TGTGCCAGCATCCCCCGAGGGGGCTCAAGCTCCTACGAGCAGTACTTC. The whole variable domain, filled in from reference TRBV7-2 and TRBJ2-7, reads GAGVSQSPSNKVTEKGKDVELRCDPISGHTALYWYRQSLGQGLEFLIYFQGNSAPDKSGLPSDRFSAERTGGSVSTLTIQRTQQEDSAVYLCASIPRGGSSSYEQYFGPGTRLTVT.

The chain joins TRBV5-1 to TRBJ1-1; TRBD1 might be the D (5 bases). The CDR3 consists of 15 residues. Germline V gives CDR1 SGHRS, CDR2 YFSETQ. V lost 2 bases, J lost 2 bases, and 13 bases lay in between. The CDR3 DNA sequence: TGCGCCAGCAGCTTCCTCGGGACGGTTAACACTGAAGCTTTCTTT. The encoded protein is CASSFLGTVNTEAFF.

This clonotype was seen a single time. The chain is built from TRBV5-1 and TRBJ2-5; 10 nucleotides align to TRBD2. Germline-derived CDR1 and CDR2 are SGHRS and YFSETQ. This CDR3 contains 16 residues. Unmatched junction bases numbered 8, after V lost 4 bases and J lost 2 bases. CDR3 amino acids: CASSEGLAENQETQYF. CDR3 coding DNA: TGCGCCAGCAGCGAAGGACTAGCGGAGAATCAAGAGACCCAGTACTTC.

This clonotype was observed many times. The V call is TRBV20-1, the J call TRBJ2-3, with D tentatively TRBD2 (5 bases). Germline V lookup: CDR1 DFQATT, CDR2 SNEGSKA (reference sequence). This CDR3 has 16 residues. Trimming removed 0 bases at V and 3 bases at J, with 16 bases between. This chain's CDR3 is CSARDQAETGTDTQYF. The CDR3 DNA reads TGCAGTGCTAGAGACCAAGCGGAAACTGGTACAGATACGCAGTATTTT.

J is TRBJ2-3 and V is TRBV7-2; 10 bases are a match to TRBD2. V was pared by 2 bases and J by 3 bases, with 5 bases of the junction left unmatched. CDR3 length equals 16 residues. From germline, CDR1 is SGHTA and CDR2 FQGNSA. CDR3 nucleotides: TGTGCCAGCAGCTTATTTCCGGGACTAGCGACAGATACGCAGTATTTT. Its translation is CASSLFPGLATDTQYF.

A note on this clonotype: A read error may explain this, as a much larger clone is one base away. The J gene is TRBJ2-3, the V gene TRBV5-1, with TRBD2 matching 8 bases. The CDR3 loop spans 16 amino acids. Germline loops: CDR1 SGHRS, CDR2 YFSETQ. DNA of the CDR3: TGCGCCAGCGGCTTGGGTACACTAGCGGACACAGATACGCAGTATTTT. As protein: CASGLGTLADTDTQYF. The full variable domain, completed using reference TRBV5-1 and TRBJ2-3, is KAGVTQTPRYLIKTRGQQVTLSCSPISGHRSVSWYQQTPGQGLQFLFEYFSETQRNKGNFPGRFSGRQFSNSRSEMNVSTLELGDSALYLCASGLGTLADTDTQYFGPGTRLTVL.

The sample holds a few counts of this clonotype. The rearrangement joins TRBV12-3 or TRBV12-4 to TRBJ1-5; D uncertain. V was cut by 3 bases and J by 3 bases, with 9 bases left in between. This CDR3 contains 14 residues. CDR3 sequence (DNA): TGTGCCAGCAGTTTCGGGCGGTACAATCAGCCCCAGCATTTT. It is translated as CASSFGRYNQPQHF.

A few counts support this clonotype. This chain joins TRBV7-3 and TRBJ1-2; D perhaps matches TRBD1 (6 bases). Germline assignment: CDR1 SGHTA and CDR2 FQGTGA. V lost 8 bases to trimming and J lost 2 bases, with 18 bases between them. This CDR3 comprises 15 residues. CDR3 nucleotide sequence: TGTGCCAGCGCCCAAACCGGGGGCGCAAACTATGGCTACACCTTC. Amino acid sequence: CASAQTGGANYGYTF.

DNA of the CDR3: TGCGCCAGCAGCGACACAGGGGGCAATGAGCAGTTCTTC. This encodes CASSDTGGNEQFF. The chain joins TRBV5-1 to TRBJ2-1; 8 positions match TRBD1. Germline CDR1 SGHRS, CDR2 YFSETQ. The V segment lost 4 bases and the J segment 6 bases; nucleotides outside the gene matches: 3. The CDR3 length is 13 residues.

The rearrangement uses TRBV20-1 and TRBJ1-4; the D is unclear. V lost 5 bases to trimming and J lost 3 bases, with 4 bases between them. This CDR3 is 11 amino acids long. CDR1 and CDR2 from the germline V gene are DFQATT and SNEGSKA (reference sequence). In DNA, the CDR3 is TGCAGTGCTGGGCCTAATGAAAAACTGTTTTTT. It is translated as CSAGPNEKLFF.

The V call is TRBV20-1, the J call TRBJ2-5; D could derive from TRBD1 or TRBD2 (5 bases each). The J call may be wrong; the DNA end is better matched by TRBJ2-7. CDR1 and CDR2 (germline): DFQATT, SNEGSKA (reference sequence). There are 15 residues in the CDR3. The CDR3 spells CSAHHRDLLNYEQYF. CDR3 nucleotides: TGCAGTGCCCATCACCGGGACCTTTTGAATTACGAGCAGTACTTC.